The following is a TCR beta chain sequence with its context. Its target antigen remains unknown. Per-base quality was not reported, and no clone a single base away is much larger than it. The sample is drawn from a study of cytomegalovirus exposure and HLA in healthy donors (dated by TCRdb to the late 2010s). Looking at the study overall: In an earlier analysis of several hundred of the donors, less than 350 Gb of sequence data and some 100 million unique TCR beta sequences from about 190 million T cells were reported. Typing coverage varied by locus: roughly 620-640 donors for A, B, C, DRB1 and DQB1; more than 500 for DQA1; some 610 for DPA1; 400 to 480 for DPB1. The study profiled the T cell repertoires of 500 to 800 subjects by immunosequencing and related them to cytomegalovirus serostatus. Alongside the repertoire data, information on donor age, sex, ethnicity and CMV serostatus was compiled. An earlier analysis of 450 to 750 of the donors used high-throughput TCR beta sequencing to judge whether each TCR beta V gene segment behaved as functional or pseudogenic. An early release covering roughly 600 HLA-typed donors comprised about 300 gigabases of sequencing data and around 86 million unique TCR sequences. The later analysis used no new phenotypic data to find candidate immune exposures, relying instead on TCR beta sequences and their occurrence across donors. A separate validation cohort of about 110 different subjects was used in addition to the 666-subject first cohort. Class I and class II HLA loci were covered by the typing at four-digit resolution. Roughly 5 DR-DQ haplotypes were handled as single units for association and clustering, since linkage in the cohort was strong. A later analysis re-examined previously published TCR beta repertoires from just over 650 donors and added high-resolution HLA genotyping to investigate patterns of TCR occurrence. The study was designed to test whether signatures of past pathogen exposure could be identified by cataloging public T cell receptors. Every repertoire in the discovery cohort had been generated on one and the same sequencing platform. Of the approximately 400 genotyped donors, approximately 81% were placed in the genetic ancestry cluster associated with self-reported Caucasian donors. A later genetic analysis took genome-wide SNP genotypes for about 55% of the roughly 670 donors and used that subset as a discovery cohort. Across about 370 genotyped donors of the cohort, an average of approximately 240,000 unique TCR beta nucleotide sequences per donor were sequenced, and roughly 17% of those sequences were non-productive. To predict cytomegalovirus infection status, the study combined high-throughput TCR immunosequencing, statistical association of individual TCRs with disease status, and machine learning.

The library was generated by the immunoSEQ multiplex PCR assay. For the multiplex PCR, a mixture combining 60 forward primers for TCR Vbeta segments and 13 reverse primers for TCR Jbeta segments was used. The CDR3 region of rearranged TCR beta genes was amplified from genomic DNA by a multiplex PCR assay. The amplified TCR beta libraries were sequenced on the Illumina HiSeq System as 87-base-pair reads. The paper's data handling went like this. Across the roughly 640 repertoires, a later analysis counted about 81 million unique TCR beta chains, roughly 11 million of which were shared by at least two donors. Raw reads were error-corrected and collapsed into unique sequences by a nearest-neighbor algorithm in which closely related sequences were merged to remove PCR and sequencing errors. Alignment of CDR3 sequences to IMGT reference sequences was used to assign V, D and J gene segments. For a sequence to be retained, a match of at least six nucleotides was required to both a V gene segment and a J gene segment. A rearrangement was called productive if the CDR3 had no stop codons and remained in frame with V and J, and every other rearrangement was called non-productive. CDR3 was defined according to IMGT convention as the region running from the second conserved V-encoded cysteine to the conserved J-encoded phenylalanine. In an earlier analysis of approximately 590 of the donors, sequences lacking an unambiguous match to a single V gene segment were excluded. In an earlier analysis of a few hundred of the donors, V segments were called functional above 56.7% productive rearrangements and were called segregating when the between-donor standard deviation exceeded 5%. A statistical classification framework was built to diagnose cytomegalovirus status from the catalog of TCR beta chain sequences. V and J gene assignment, in a later analysis, came from comparing TCR nucleotide sequences with IMGT/GENE-DB human TR gene sequences. Using the TCRdist pipeline, a later analysis assigned CDR3 sequences along with most-parsimonious VDJ recombination scenarios. In a later analysis, every TCR beta chain was defined by the combination of its CDR3 amino acid sequence and its V-gene family, and reads without a unique V-gene family were dropped. As a way to deal with suspected cross-contamination and a sequencing artifact, a later analysis dropped nearly 600 nucleotide sequences that were highly shared and had low generation probability. A later analysis calculated a clonal expansion index for each public chain from normalized within-repertoire ranks of inferred template counts. A later analysis computed generation probabilities with a VDJ recombination model fitted to out-of-frame rearrangements, and checked the results against IGoR. In a later analysis, hypergeometric tests were used to score TCR-TCR, TCR-HLA and TCR-CMV co-occurrence, with a repertoire-size bias correction applied to TCR pairs. False discovery rates were estimated in a later analysis by permuting HLA or CMV assignments 20 times. In a later analysis, co-occurring TCRs were grouped using DBSCAN, and TCRdist sequence similarity was added for clustering within HLA-allele-positive subsets. Repertoires with fewer than 30,000 or more than 120,000 public chains were left out of co-occurrence clustering, as were a handful of repertoires with anomalous nucleotide sharing. Sourced from immuneACCESS, this table was stored by TCRdb with only in-frame sequences that have V and J called. A share of the clones is absent; for the studies checked, an unresolved V gene accounts for under half, and the remainder has no known explanation. V and J calls and clone size come straight from that table; D and trimming were deduced from the DNA. The sample table records roughly 300,000 clones; roughly 89% of these occur just once. In total, the top ten clones hold roughly 4% of the sample.

The cohort comprised 666 healthy bone marrow donors. At the time of sampling, all cohort members were nominally healthy, though unrecorded immune exposures were likely present. The donor tested CMV seropositive, placing the donor among the 290 or so seropositive members of the cohort. A peripheral blood sample was collected from each donor, and TCR beta sequencing was performed on peripheral blood mononuclear cells. Genomic DNA extraction from the blood cell samples was performed with the Qiagen DNeasy Blood Extraction Kit. From the cysteine up to the phenylalanine, the CDR3 has a length of 16 residues. Left in the record is the CDR3 DNA by itself, 48 bases read in frame from the first base. Trimming accounts for 4 bases at V and 0 bases at J, while the number of junction bases matched to no gene is 8. Taken from the germline V gene, the CDR1 and CDR2 loops are SGDLS and YYNGEE. Overall results and qualifications from the work: A later analysis found that most CMV-associated TCR beta chains appeared HLA-restricted, with HLA associations seemingly driven largely by CMV exposure. The cohort was sequenced for TCR beta chains only, and without alpha or paired-chain data the features that could be detected were limited. Because some donors lacked HLA typing at each locus, the association tests relied only on the typed subset. Compared with the roughly 670-donor mean, donors in an Asian-associated ancestry cluster had fewer N-insertions in productive TCRs, according to a later genetic analysis. Cytomegalovirus status was reported to be diagnosed by the classifier with high specificity and sensitivity in both the original and validation cohorts. Broadly in line with IMGT annotations, most TCR beta V segments showed up in productive rearrangements about 87% or about 30% of the time in an earlier analysis of under 700 of the donors. According to a later analysis, parvovirus B19, influenza, CMV and Epstein-Barr virus appeared linked to several top co-occurrence clusters. Immune exposure information for the cohort was limited to CMV serostatus. Roughly uniform sequencing depth across donors was assumed in presence/absence analyses, although this assumption may not hold. A further reported finding was that TCR beta sequences accurately predicted the HLA-A and HLA-B alleles for most subjects in the first cohort. In a later genetic analysis, a missense DCLRE1C variant was associated with V-gene and J-gene trimming of TCR beta chains, and the association was replicated in an independent cohort. At a false discovery rate of 0.05, a later analysis linked around 15,000 TCR beta sequences to specific HLA alleles. A cluster of highly shared sequence variants was judged likely to represent a technical artifact of the sequencing pipeline. According to a later analysis, TCR association rates differed among HLA loci, with DRB1 alleles showing the most associated TCRs and HLA-C alleles showing the fewest. According to the authors, the approach could potentially be generalized to other disease states and immunological phenotypes. The earlier analysis of 587 of the donors excluded over 15 rarely observed V segments, including chromosome 9 orphons, because counts were too low. In a later analysis, HLA-associated TCR beta chains were found to be more clonally expanded and to have lower generation probabilities than equally common non-associated chains. While some public TCRs were present in many individuals, most TCR sequences turned up only very rarely across donors. When HLA alleles, especially DR and DQ, strongly co-occurred, attributing TCR associations to individual alleles was difficult. Because the 87-base-pair reads could not distinguish some IMGT-functional V segments, including TRBV6-2 and TRBV6-3, those segments were excluded. The study listed 164 TCR beta chains as associated with cytomegalovirus. A few of the identified cytomegalovirus-associated TCR beta chains were confirmed in vitro to be specific for cytomegalovirus antigens. Correlated functional status among segregating V segments might be attributable to linkage disequilibrium, but an unknown experimental factor could not be ruled out.

This receptor was identified in a man between 40 and 49 years old in good health and CMV-seropositive. The V gene is TRBV9 and the J gene is TRBJ1-1, and 8 bases in between align with TRBD1. Sequenced: PBMCs. The CDR3 protein sequence reads: CASSPGTGLLNTEAFF. The DNA sequence is given as TGTGCCAGCAGCCCAGGGACAGGTCTTCTGAACACTGAAGCTTTCTTT. Reference TRBV9 and TRBJ1-1 proteins supply the regions before and after the CDR3; the full variable domain is: DSGVTQTPKHLITATGQRVTLRCSPRSGDLSVYWYQQSLDQGLQFLIQYYNGEERAKGNILERFSAQQFPDLHSELNLSSLELGDSALYFCASSPGTGLLNTEAFFGQGTRLTVV.